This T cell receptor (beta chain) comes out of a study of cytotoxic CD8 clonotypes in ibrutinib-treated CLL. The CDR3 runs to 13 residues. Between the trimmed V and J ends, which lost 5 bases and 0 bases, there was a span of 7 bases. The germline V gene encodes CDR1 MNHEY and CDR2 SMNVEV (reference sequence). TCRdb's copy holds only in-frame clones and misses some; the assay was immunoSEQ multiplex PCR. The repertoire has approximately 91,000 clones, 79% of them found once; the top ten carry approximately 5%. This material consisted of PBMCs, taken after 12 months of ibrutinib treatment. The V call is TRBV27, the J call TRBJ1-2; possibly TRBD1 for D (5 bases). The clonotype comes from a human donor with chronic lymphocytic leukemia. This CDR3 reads CASSGAPNYGYTF. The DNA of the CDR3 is TGTGCCAGCAGTGGGGCCCCTAACTATGGCTACACCTTC.